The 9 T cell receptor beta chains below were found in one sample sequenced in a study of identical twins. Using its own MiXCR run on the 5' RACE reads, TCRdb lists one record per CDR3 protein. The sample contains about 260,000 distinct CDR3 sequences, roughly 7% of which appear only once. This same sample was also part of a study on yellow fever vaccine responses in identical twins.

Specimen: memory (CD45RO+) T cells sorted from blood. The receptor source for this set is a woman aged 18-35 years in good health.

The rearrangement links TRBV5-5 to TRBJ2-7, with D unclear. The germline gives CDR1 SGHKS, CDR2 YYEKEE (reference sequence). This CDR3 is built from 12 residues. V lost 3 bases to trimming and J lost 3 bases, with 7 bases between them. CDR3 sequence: CASSSSLYEQYF. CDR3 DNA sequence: TGTGCCAGCAGCTCATCCCTCTACGAGCAGTACTTC.

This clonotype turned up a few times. The CDR3 protein is CSATKAGVNTGELFF. The DNA of the CDR3 is TGCAGTGCTACTAAGGCAGGGGTTAACACCGGGGAGCTGTTTTTT. The chain combines TRBV20-1 with TRBJ2-2; D might be TRBD1 (6 bases). The V gene lost 4 bases and the J gene lost 2 bases, with 14 bases spanning the gap. This CDR3 has 15 amino acids. Germline CDR1 reads DFQATT; CDR2 reads SNEGSKA (reference sequence).

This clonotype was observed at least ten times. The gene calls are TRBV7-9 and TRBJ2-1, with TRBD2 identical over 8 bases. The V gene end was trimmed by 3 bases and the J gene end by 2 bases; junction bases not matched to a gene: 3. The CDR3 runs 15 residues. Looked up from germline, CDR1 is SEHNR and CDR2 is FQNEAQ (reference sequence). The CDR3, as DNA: TGTGCCAGCAGCTTGGTACTAGCGGCCTACAATGAGCAGTTCTTC. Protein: CASSLVLAAYNEQFF.

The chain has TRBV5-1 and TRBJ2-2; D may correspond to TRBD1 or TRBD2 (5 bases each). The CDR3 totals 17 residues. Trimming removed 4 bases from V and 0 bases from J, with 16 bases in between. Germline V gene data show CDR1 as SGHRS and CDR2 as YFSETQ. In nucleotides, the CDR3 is TGCGCCAGCAGCCCCAAGGCTGGGGGTACGAACACCGGGGAGCTGTTTTTT. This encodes CASSPKAGGTNTGELFF.

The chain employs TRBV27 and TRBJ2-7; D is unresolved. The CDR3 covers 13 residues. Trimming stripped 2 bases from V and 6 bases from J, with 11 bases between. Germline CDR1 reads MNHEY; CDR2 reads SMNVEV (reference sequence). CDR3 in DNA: TGTGCCAGCAGTTTAAGGCCCGGCGGCGAGCAGTACTTC. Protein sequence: CASSLRPGGEQYF.

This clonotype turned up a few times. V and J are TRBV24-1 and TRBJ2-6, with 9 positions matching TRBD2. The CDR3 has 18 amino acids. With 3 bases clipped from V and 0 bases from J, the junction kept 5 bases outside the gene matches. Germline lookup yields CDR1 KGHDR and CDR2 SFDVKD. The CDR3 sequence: CATSDRAGGPSGANVLTF. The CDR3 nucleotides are TGTGCCACCAGTGATCGTGCGGGAGGGCCCTCTGGGGCCAACGTCCTGACTTTC.

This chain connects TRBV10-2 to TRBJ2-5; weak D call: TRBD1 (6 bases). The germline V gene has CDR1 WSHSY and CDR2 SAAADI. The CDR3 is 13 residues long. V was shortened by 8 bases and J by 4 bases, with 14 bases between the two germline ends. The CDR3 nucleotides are TGCGCCAGCCGGACAGCAATACCAGAGACCCAGTACTTC. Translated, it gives CASRTAIPETQYF.

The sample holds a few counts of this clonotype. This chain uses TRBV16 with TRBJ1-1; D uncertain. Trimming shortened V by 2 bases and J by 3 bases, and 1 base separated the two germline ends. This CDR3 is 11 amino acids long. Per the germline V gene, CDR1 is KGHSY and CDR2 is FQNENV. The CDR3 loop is CASSQDTEAFF. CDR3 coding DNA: TGTGCCAGCAGCCAAGACACTGAAGCTTTCTTT.

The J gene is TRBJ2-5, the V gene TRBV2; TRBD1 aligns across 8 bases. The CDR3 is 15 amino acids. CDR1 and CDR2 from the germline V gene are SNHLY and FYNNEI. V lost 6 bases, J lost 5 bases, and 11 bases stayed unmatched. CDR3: CASSPWDRPGETQYF. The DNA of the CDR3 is TGTGCCAGCAGCCCTTGGGACAGGCCTGGGGAGACCCAGTACTTC.